Listed below are T cell receptor beta chains from one sample, sequenced in a study of shared clonotypes between healthy human individuals. Data came from immunoSEQ multiplex PCR; TCRdb stores just in-frame clones and leaves some out. The sample holds about 2.1 million clones, around 93% seen once. What was sequenced was naive CD8+ T cells from PBMCs. Receptors originate from a man between 18 and 35 years old in good health. Some clones in this sample may be carry-over from other donors' samples. Each CDR3 is given with its conserved first and last residue. The D gene is left open where the match is weak. The size field is filled for only some rows; it gives once, few, many or a size class.

V: TRBV10-3
length: 14
D: -
size: -
J: TRBJ2-3
CDR3: CAISQTTSTDTQYF
DNA: TGTGCCATCAGTCAAACCACTAGCACAGATACGCAGTATTTT

V: TRBV5-6
length: 15
D: -
size: -
J: TRBJ1-3
CDR3: CASSLMASGTDTIYF
DNA: TGTGCCAGCAGCTTGATGGCGTCGGGGACGGACACCATATATTTT

V: TRBV10-2
length: 12
D: TRBD1
size: -
J: TRBJ1-1
CDR3: CASRTGGLEAFF
DNA: TGCGCCAGCAGGACAGGGGGCCTTGAAGCTTTCTTT

V: TRBV4-1
length: 18
D: TRBD2
size: -
J: TRBJ2-1
CDR3: CASSQEGLAGHSYNEQFF
DNA: TGCGCCAGCAGCCAAGAGGGACTAGCGGGACACTCCTACAATGAGCAGTTCTTC

V: TRBV29-1
length: 17
D: TRBD2
size: -
J: TRBJ2-4
CDR3: CSVTASGMTVVKNIQYF
DNA: TGCAGCGTGACGGCTAGCGGGATGACGGTTGTCAAAAACATTCAGTACTTC

V: TRBV6-6
length: 16
D: TRBD1
size: -
J: TRBJ2-3
CDR3: CASSYFGTGVSDTQYF
DNA: TGTGCCAGCAGTTACTTTGGGACAGGGGTGTCTGATACGCAGTATTTT

V: TRBV30
length: 14
D: -
size: -
J: TRBJ2-7
CDR3: CAWSIDIGTYEQYF
DNA: TGTGCCTGGAGTATCGACATTGGGACCTACGAGCAGTACTTC

V: TRBV7-9
length: 15
D: -
size: -
J: TRBJ2-7
CDR3: CASSDRGSSSYEQYF
DNA: TGTGCCAGCAGCGACCGGGGGTCGAGCTCCTACGAGCAGTACTTC

V: TRBV27
length: 14
D: -
size: -
J: TRBJ2-1
CDR3: CASSVDRNWNEQFF
DNA: TGTGCCAGCAGTGTAGACAGGAACTGGAATGAGCAGTTCTTC

V: TRBV2
length: 11
D: -
size: once
J: TRBJ2-7
CDR3: CASNQEPEQYF
DNA: TGTGCCAGCAACCAGGAGCCAGAGCAGTACTTC

V: TRBV27
length: 14
D: TRBD1
size: -
J: TRBJ2-7
CDR3: CASTTGTGAYEQYF
DNA: TGTGCCAGCACCACCGGGACAGGGGCCTACGAGCAGTACTTC

V: TRBV12-2
length: 15
D: -
size: -
J: TRBJ2-7
CDR3: CASRRNREFAYEQYF
DNA: TGTGCAAGTCGCAGAAACCGGGAATTTGCCTACGAGCAGTACTTC

V: TRBV9
length: 14
D: -
size: -
J: TRBJ1-1
CDR3: CASSPVLGVTEAFF
DNA: TGTGCCAGCAGCCCAGTCTTGGGGGTCACTGAAGCTTTCTTT

V: TRBV7-9
length: 12
D: -
size: -
J: TRBJ1-2
CDR3: CASSPGLDGYTF
DNA: TGTGCCAGCAGCCCCGGGCTCGATGGCTACACCTTC

V: TRBV27
length: 12
D: -
size: -
J: TRBJ1-2
CDR3: CASGWPAYGYTF
DNA: TGTGCCAGCGGATGGCCGGCCTATGGCTACACCTTC

V: TRBV5-4
length: 16
D: TRBD2
size: -
J: TRBJ2-5
CDR3: CASSNKAGEDRETQYF
DNA: TGTGCCAGCAGCAACAAAGCGGGAGAGGATAGAGAGACCCAGTACTTC

V: TRBV28
length: 15
D: TRBD2
size: once
J: TRBJ2-3
CDR3: CASSFMGGRPDTQYF
DNA: TGTGCCAGCAGTTTCATGGGCGGGAGACCAGATACGCAGTATTTT

V: TRBV19
length: 14
D: -
size: -
J: TRBJ2-5
CDR3: CASSIGLGRETQYF
DNA: TGTGCCAGTAGTATAGGACTGGGCAGAGAGACCCAGTACTTC

V: TRBV14
length: 15
D: -
size: -
J: TRBJ1-3
CDR3: CASSQGRAPGNTIYF
DNA: TGTGCCAGCAGCCAAGGCAGGGCCCCTGGAAACACCATATATTTT

V: TRBV4-3
length: 19
D: -
size: -
J: TRBJ2-7
CDR3: CASSLSKWEDSLSSYEQYF
DNA: TGCGCCAGCAGCCTTTCGAAGTGGGAGGACAGTCTGAGCTCCTACGAGCAGTACTTC

V: TRBV5-8
length: 15
D: -
size: -
J: TRBJ1-5
CDR3: CASSLVGGSNQPQHF
DNA: TGTGCCAGCAGCTTGGTAGGGGGTAGCAATCAGCCCCAGCATTTT

V: TRBV27
length: 14
D: TRBD2
size: once
J: TRBJ2-5
CDR3: CASSSGLTPVSQYF
DNA: TGTGCCAGCTCCTCGGGACTAACCCCAGTGTCCCAGTACTTC

V: TRBV9
length: 12
D: -
size: -
J: TRBJ1-2
CDR3: CASRGQNYGYTF
DNA: TGTGCCAGCAGGGGGCAAAACTATGGCTACACCTTC

V: TRBV29-1
length: 12
D: TRBD1
size: -
J: TRBJ2-7
CDR3: CSFQDRASEQYF
DNA: TGCAGCTTCCAGGACAGGGCGTCCGAGCAGTACTTC